Listed below are T cell receptor beta chains from one sample, sequenced in a study of blood T cells in healthy people across ages. One entry per CDR3 protein, called by TCRdb with MiXCR from the 5' RACE reads. Of roughly 800,000 distinct CDR3 sequences in the sample, 58% were seen once. The material sequenced was blood. These TCRs come from a man aged 30 to 45 in good health. Both conserved end residues are part of each CDR3. The D gene is left open where the match is weak. Only part of the rows carry a size: once, few, many, or a class if the clone is expanded.

J: TRBJ2-1; size: few; D: TRBD1; V: TRBV5-1; CDR3: CASSPTGSLYNEQFF; DNA: TGCGCCAGCAGCCCGACAGGGTCCTTATACAATGAGCAGTTCTTC
J: TRBJ1-1; size: .; D: .; V: TRBV10-3; CDR3: CAISEPGGNTEAFF; DNA: TGTGCCATCAGTGAGCCGGGCGGGAACACTGAAGCTTTCTTT
J: TRBJ2-7; size: .; D: TRBD1; V: TRBV7-2; CDR3: CASSRWGTGRYEQYF; DNA: TGTGCCAGCAGCCGCTGGGGGACAGGGCGCTACGAGCAGTACTTC
J: TRBJ2-3; size: .; D: .; V: TRBV20-1; CDR3: CSVRGRGATDTQYF; DNA: TGCAGTGTCAGAGGTCGGGGGGCGACAGATACGCAGTATTTT
J: TRBJ2-7; size: .; D: .; V: TRBV29-1; CDR3: CSVVPPGVGDYEQYF; DNA: TGCAGCGTTGTGCCCCCAGGGGTTGGGGACTACGAGCAGTACTTC
J: TRBJ2-7; size: .; D: TRBD2; V: TRBV4-1; CDR3: CASSQDVRGTDYYEQYF; DNA: TGCGCCAGCAGCCAAGATGTGCGGGGGACTGATTACTACGAGCAGTACTTC
J: TRBJ2-7; size: few; D: TRBD1; V: TRBV7-9; CDR3: CASSFWTGTYEQYF; DNA: TGTGCCAGCAGCTTTTGGACAGGAACCTACGAGCAGTACTTC
J: TRBJ2-7; size: few; D: .; V: TRBV20-1; CDR3: CSARELTATYEQYF; DNA: TGCAGTGCTAGAGAACTGACAGCTACCTACGAGCAGTACTTC
J: TRBJ2-5; size: few; D: TRBD2; V: TRBV20-1; CDR3: CSARDQAGAQETQYF; DNA: TGCAGTGCTAGAGACCAAGCGGGGGCACAAGAGACCCAGTACTTC
J: TRBJ2-1; size: .; D: .; V: TRBV20-1; CDR3: CSAEQGGNEQFF; DNA: TGCAGTGCCGAGCAGGGGGGGAATGAGCAGTTCTTC
J: TRBJ2-1; size: few; D: .; V: TRBV20-1; CDR3: CSARGDSPGSVGDEQFF; DNA: TGCAGTGCTAGAGGCGACAGCCCGGGCAGCGTGGGGGATGAGCAGTTCTTC
J: TRBJ2-1; size: .; D: .; V: TRBV20-1; CDR3: CGANGGLLVNEQFF; DNA: TGCGGTGCAAACGGTGGGCTCCTTGTCAATGAGCAGTTCTTC
J: TRBJ2-7; size: .; D: .; V: TRBV6-2/TRBV6-3; CDR3: CASSEEGRAREQYF; DNA: TGTGCCAGCAGCGAGGAGGGACGTGCGAGGGAGCAGTACTTC
J: TRBJ1-2; size: .; D: .; V: TRBV20-1; CDR3: CSALSLTF; DNA: TGCAGTGCCCTAAGTCTCACCTTC
J: TRBJ1-2; size: .; D: .; V: TRBV7-8; CDR3: CASRRGGDYGHTF; DNA: TGTGCCAGCAGGCGGGGTGGTGACTATGGCCACACCTTC